What follows are 22 T cell receptor beta chains derived from one specimen sequenced in a study of T cell clonality in common variable immunodeficiency. Sequencing was performed with immunoSEQ multiplex PCR; in TCRdb, only in-frame clones are kept and a portion is missing. The sample holds 35,000 to 45,000 clones, and no clone turns up only once. The specimen sequenced was peripheral blood mononuclear cells. Source of these receptors: a person aged 18 to 69 in good health.

This clone occurred many times. The read terminates 3 residues ahead of where the CDR3 ends, so the germline J gene completes it. The gene calls are TRBV30 and TRBJ1-5, with D perhaps matching TRBD1 (5 bases). The CDR3 runs 14 residues. Germline V gives CDR1 GTSNPN, CDR2 SVGIG (reference sequence). Trimming pared 1 base from V and 0 bases from J, leaving 7 bases between. The CDR3 bases that were read are TGTGCCTGGAGTGAAGGGGCTAGCAATCAGCCC. As protein: CAWSEGASNQP. The entire CDR3 reads CAWSEGASNQPQHF.

This clone was detected ten times or more. The observed sequence ends 3 residues before the CDR3 terminus, with the missing tail filled in from the germline J gene. This chain joins TRBV6-1 and TRBJ1-5; possible D gene TRBD1, 5 bases. Trimming removed 4 bases from V and 1 base from J, with 14 bases in between. The CDR3 has 16 amino acids. Germline-derived CDR1 and CDR2 are MNHNS and SASEGT. The CDR3 sequence: CASSVHGSGSNQPQHF. Incomplete CDR3 DNA: TGTGCCAGCAGTGTTCATGGTTCAGGGAGCAATCAGCCC.

This clone occurred many times. The read is 3 residues too short to cover the CDR3 end, so that end is filled in from the germline J gene. The chain recombines TRBV18 with TRBJ1-1; D might be TRBD1 (5 bases). V gave up 6 bases and J gave up 0 bases, with 17 bases separating them. Germline loops: CDR1 KGHSH, CDR2 LQKENI. This CDR3 region has 16 residues. The CDR3 is CASSNPRAGMNTEAFF. Partial CDR3 DNA: TGTGCCAGCTCTAACCCCAGGGCGGGGATGAACACTGAA.

This clone was detected many times. Coverage ceases 3 residues before the CDR3 finishes, and the germline J gene fills in the end. This rearrangement joins TRBV30 to TRBJ1-1, with D possibly matching TRBD1 (6 bases). The CDR3 sequence is 12 residues long. From germline, CDR1 is GTSNPN and CDR2 SVGIG (reference sequence). Deletions cut 7 bases from V and 0 bases from J, with 9 bases between. Incomplete CDR3 DNA: TGTGCCTCGGACAGATTGAACACTGAA. It encodes CASDRLNTE. The CDR3, in full, reads CASDRLNTEAFF.

This clone has ten or more counts. The read finishes 3 residues shy of the CDR3 end, and the germline J gene is used to complete it. The chain couples TRBV18 to TRBJ1-1; 8 bases are a match to TRBD1. The CDR3 totals 15 residues. Germline loops: CDR1 KGHSH, CDR2 LQKENI. Trimming cost V 6 bases and J 6 bases; bases outside gene matches: 12. The sequenced part of the CDR3 DNA is TGTGCCAGCTCCTACTTAGACAGGGGTATTTCTGAA. Amino acids: CASSYLDRGISE. The complete CDR3 protein is CASSYLDRGISEAFF. The complete variable domain, with remaining parts taken from reference TRBV18 and TRBJ1-1, reads NAGVMQNPRHLVRRRGQEARLRCSPMKGHSHVYWYRQLPEEGLKFMVYLQKENIIDESGMPKERFSAEFPKEGPSILRIQQVVRGDSAAYFCASSYLDRGISEAFFGQGTRLTVV.

This clone came up many times. Read data end 3 residues before the CDR3 end; the end is taken from the germline J gene. The chain joins TRBV19 to TRBJ2-4, with a tentative D call TRBD1 (5 bases). This CDR3 region has 15 residues. V was shortened by 3 bases and J by 0 bases, with 9 bases between the two germline ends. Germline lookup yields CDR1 LNHDA and CDR2 SQIVND (reference sequence). CDR3: CASSMGRVAKNIQYF. The DNA read from the CDR3 is TGTGCCAGTAGTATGGGCAGGGTAGCCAAAAACATT.

This clone appeared many times. The junction and the germline gene differ at one end; a read error may be behind it. Read data end 3 residues before the CDR3 end; the end is taken from the germline J gene. The V gene is TRBV7-7, the J gene TRBJ1-4; D might be TRBD1 (5 bases). Germline CDR1 is SSHAT and CDR2 is FNYEAQ (reference sequence). The CDR3 consists of 15 residues. The CDR3 here is CASSEGPTTNEKLFF. CDR3 DNA (partial): TGTGCTAGCAGCGAGGGGCCAACAACTAATGAAAAA.

Of note for this clone: The read ends 3 residues shy of where the CDR3 ends; the end is completed using the germline J gene. The sample holds other DNA sequences that translate to the same CDR3. The chain links TRBV7-8 to TRBJ1-5, with D unclear. Per germline, CDR1 SGHVS and CDR2 FQNEAQ. This CDR3 has 16 amino acids. The germline V and J ends were trimmed by 1 base and 0 bases, with 10 bases remaining between them. This CDR3 is CASSLGAGISNQPQHF. Partial CDR3 DNA: TGTGCCAGCAGCTTAGGGGCGGGAATTAGCAATCAGCCC.

This clone has ten or more counts. From the germline J gene comes the end of the CDR3, since the read stops 3 residues before it. The V gene is TRBV6-1, the J gene TRBJ1-2, with D uncertain. The CDR3 spans 14 residues. Trimming cost V 2 bases and J 7 bases, with 14 bases left between them. Per germline, CDR1 MNHNS and CDR2 SASEGT. The CDR3 protein is CASSEQNRYLGYTF. Partial CDR3 DNA: TGTGCCAGCAGTGAACAGAACAGATACCTTGGC.

This clone was seen only a few times. Coverage ceases 3 residues before the CDR3 finishes, and the germline J gene fills in the end. The V gene is TRBV10-2, the J gene TRBJ2-2; 7 nucleotides match TRBD1. Losses at the gene ends were 7 bases for V and 3 bases for J; bases not matched to a gene: 2. This CDR3 is built from 13 residues. Germline assignment: CDR1 WSHSY and CDR2 SAAADI. The CDR3 is CASTDRDTGELFF. The covered CDR3 bases are TGCGCCAGCACTGACAGGGACACCGGGGAG.

The table lists this clone with a few counts. The read ends 3 residues early relative to the CDR3; the germline J gene fills the gap. V and J are TRBV5-8 and TRBJ2-3; 8 bases are shared with TRBD2. This CDR3 contains 15 residues. Germline CDR1 is SGHTS and CDR2 is YDEGEE. V lost 4 bases, J lost 3 bases, and 7 bases stayed unmatched. CDR3 region: CASSPIAGRTDTQYF. CDR3 DNA (partial): TGTGCCAGCAGCCCGATAGCGGGAAGGACAGATACG.

This clone has at least ten counts. The read ends 3 residues before the CDR3 terminus; that terminus is restored from the germline J gene. V gene TRBV19 combines with J gene TRBJ1-5; D call uncertain. The CDR3 is 14 residues long. V lost 1 base and J 3 bases, leaving 7 bases between the germline ends. CDR1 and CDR2 (germline): LNHDA, SQIVND (reference sequence). Incomplete CDR3 DNA: TGTGCCAGTAGTATAGGGACTTCCAATCAGCCC. Translated, it gives CASSIGTSNQP. The complete CDR3 sequence is CASSIGTSNQPQHF.

This clone was detected only a few times. The CDR3 end falls 3 residues outside the read, so it is completed with the germline J gene. The chain uses TRBV5-1 and TRBJ2-5, with 9 bases matching TRBD2. In germline, CDR1 is SGHRS, CDR2 YFSETQ. V gave up 0 bases and J gave up 1 base; unmatched junction bases: 10. The CDR3 runs 18 residues. The CDR3 region is CASSLAERGGAGQETQYF. CDR3 DNA, as far as it was read: TGCGCCAGCAGCTTGGCCGAACGCGGGGGGGCCGGCCAAGAGACC.

This clone is judged medium-sized (0.01 to 0.1%). CDR3 protein: CASSPYPGTGDDYGYTF. CDR3 bases read: TGTGCCAGCAGCCCTTATCCCGGGACAGGGGATGACTATGGC. The rearrangement joins TRBV4-2 to TRBJ1-2; 10 positions match TRBD1. The read comes to an end 3 residues before the CDR3 does, leaving the germline J gene to fill in the end. V gave up 4 bases and J gave up 3 bases; unmatched junction bases: 11. Germline lookup yields CDR1 LGHNA and CDR2 YNFKEQ. The CDR3 runs to 17 residues.

This clone was detected ten times or more. The read gets to within 3 residues of the CDR3 end, and the germline J gene fills in the rest. The rearrangement joins TRBV2 to TRBJ2-3; 7 nucleotides line up with TRBD2. V dropped 4 bases and J dropped 0; count of bases not matched to a gene: 4. The CDR3 extends over 15 amino acids. Germline lookup yields CDR1 SNHLY and CDR2 FYNNEI. CDR3 amino acids: CASSGSGTSTDTQYF. The part of the CDR3 DNA that was read is TGTGCCAGCAGTGGGAGCGGGACTAGCACAGATACG.

This clone was seen at least ten times. The read ends 3 residues early relative to the CDR3; the germline J gene fills the gap. The rearrangement links TRBV7-9 to TRBJ2-3; possible D gene TRBD1, 5 bases. The CDR3 contains 15 residues. The V end lost 0 bases, the J end lost 4 bases, and 11 bases lay between the germline ends. Germline CDR1 and CDR2: SEHNR and FQNEAQ (reference sequence). CDR3 amino acids: CASSLAPLGADTQYF. The sequenced part of the CDR3 DNA is TGTGCCAGCAGCTTAGCGCCCCTAGGGGCAGATACG.

In its sample, this clone was seen a few times. Read coverage stops 3 residues before the CDR3 terminus; the germline J gene supplies the remainder. The chain links TRBV5-8 to TRBJ2-5; TRBD1 aligns across 9 bases. V lost 3 bases to trimming and J lost 5 bases; unmatched junction nucleotides: 8. The CDR3 totals 15 residues. Germline V gene data show CDR1 as SGHTS and CDR2 as YDEGEE. The CDR3 bases that were read are TGTGCCAGCAGCTCCGGGACAGGGTTGCAGGAGACC. The encoded protein is CASSSGTGLQET. The full CDR3 sequence reads CASSSGTGLQETQYF.

This clone has a count of ten or more. The read stops 3 residues short of the end of the CDR3; the missing end is completed from the germline J gene. J is TRBJ1-1 and V is TRBV7-9; TRBD1 matches 7 bases. J was trimmed by 2 bases and V by 5 bases; bases with no gene match: 5. CDR1 is SEHNR, CDR2 FQNEAQ, per germline (reference sequence). This CDR3 spans 14 amino acids. CDR3 protein: CASSLRQGNTEAFF. Incomplete CDR3 DNA: TGTGCCAGCAGCCTTCGACAGGGAAACACTGAA.

This clone was detected ten times or more. The read halts 3 residues ahead of the CDR3 end, with the missing end drawn from the germline J gene. The chain joins TRBV11-1 to TRBJ2-5; D may be TRBD2 (6 bases). Germline lookup yields CDR1 SGHAT and CDR2 FQDESV (reference sequence). The V gene lost 0 bases and the J gene lost 4 bases, with 9 bases spanning the gap. The CDR3 contains 14 residues. CDR3 region: CASSLASGRETQYF. The part of the CDR3 DNA that was read is TGTGCCAGCAGCTTAGCTAGCGGACGAGAGACC.

This clone was seen ten or more times. The CDR3 end falls 3 residues outside the read, so it is completed with the germline J gene. The chain combines TRBV5-1 with TRBJ2-1; the D is unclear. V shed 2 bases and J shed 0 bases, with 15 bases lying between them. CDR1 is SGHRS, CDR2 YFSETQ, per germline. The CDR3 has 17 residues. The covered CDR3 bases are TGCGCCAGCAGCTTAATGGGCGACGCAAGCTCCTACAATGAG. Translated: CASSLMGDASSYNE. The whole CDR3 sequence reads CASSLMGDASSYNEQFF.

This clone has a count of ten or more. The missing CDR3 end, 3 residues past where the read stops, is filled in from the germline J gene. V gene TRBV20-1 combines with J gene TRBJ2-7, with D possibly matching TRBD1 (5 bases). CDR1 and CDR2 (germline): DFQATT, SNEGSKA (reference sequence). The V end lost 3 bases, the J end lost 4 bases, and 19 bases lay between the germline ends. The CDR3 runs to 15 residues. The CDR3 sequence is CSARGPDISPYEQYF. The sequenced part of the CDR3 DNA is TGCAGTGCTAGGGGCCCGGACATCTCCCCATACGAG.

In this sample, this clone turned up many times. With the read ending 3 residues before the CDR3 end, the germline J gene is used to fill in that end. The rearrangement links TRBV2 to TRBJ1-3; D might be TRBD1 (5 bases). The germline CDR1 and CDR2 sequences are SNHLY and FYNNEI. The CDR3 is 15 amino acids. Deletions cut 6 bases from V and 4 bases from J, with 16 bases between. The DNA read from the CDR3 is TGTGCCAGCAGCGGGACCGGAGCGGGGGGAAACACC. This gives the protein CASSGTGAGGNT. The CDR3 reads in full as CASSGTGAGGNTIYF.